This T cell receptor beta chain derives from a study of blood T cells in healthy people across ages. Study results and limitations: A greater number of naive CD4+ cells and higher diversity distinguished long-lived donors from aged donors.

Primers used in a second PCR of about 7 to 12 cycles were a sample-barcoded 5' primer and a J-beta primer mix. One entry per CDR3 protein results from TCRdb running MiXCR on the 5' RACE reads. The repertoire holds around 800,000 distinct CDR3 sequences, with more than 35% as singletons. A few counts support this clonotype. The antigen is undetermined. The length of the CDR3 is 14 residues. Germline CDR1 is DFQATT and CDR2 is SNEGSKA (reference sequence). V lost 0 bases to trimming and J lost 5 bases; unmatched junction nucleotides: 6. This chain connects TRBV20-1 to TRBJ2-5, with 7 bases identical to TRBD2. The receptor comes from a man older than 75 in good health. The sample was blood. The CDR3 DNA sequence: TGCAGTGCTAGAGATCAGCGGGGTGGGGAGACCCAGTACTTC. This encodes CSARDQRGGETQYF.